Sequencing of this T cell receptor beta chain was carried out in a study of blood T cell repertoires in COVID-19. The method was immunoSEQ multiplex PCR; TCRdb's version includes in-frame clones alone and lacks a portion of them. The data contain hundreds of thousands of clones, 89% of them singletons. V lost 4 bases to trimming and J lost 10 bases; unmatched junction nucleotides: 12. Germline values: CDR1 LGHDT, CDR2 YNNKEL (reference sequence). There are 14 residues in the CDR3. The TCR comes from a woman aged 45-60 years who had been exposed to COVID-19. Sequences were obtained from PBMCs or T cells enriched from blood (not recorded which). V is TRBV3-1 (or the pseudogene TRBV3-2) and J is TRBJ1-1; 7 bases align to TRBD1. For the CDR3, the DNA is TGTGCCAGCAGCCCAGGAGAAGGGGGCAGAGGAGCTTTCTTT. This codes for CASSPGEGGRGAFF.